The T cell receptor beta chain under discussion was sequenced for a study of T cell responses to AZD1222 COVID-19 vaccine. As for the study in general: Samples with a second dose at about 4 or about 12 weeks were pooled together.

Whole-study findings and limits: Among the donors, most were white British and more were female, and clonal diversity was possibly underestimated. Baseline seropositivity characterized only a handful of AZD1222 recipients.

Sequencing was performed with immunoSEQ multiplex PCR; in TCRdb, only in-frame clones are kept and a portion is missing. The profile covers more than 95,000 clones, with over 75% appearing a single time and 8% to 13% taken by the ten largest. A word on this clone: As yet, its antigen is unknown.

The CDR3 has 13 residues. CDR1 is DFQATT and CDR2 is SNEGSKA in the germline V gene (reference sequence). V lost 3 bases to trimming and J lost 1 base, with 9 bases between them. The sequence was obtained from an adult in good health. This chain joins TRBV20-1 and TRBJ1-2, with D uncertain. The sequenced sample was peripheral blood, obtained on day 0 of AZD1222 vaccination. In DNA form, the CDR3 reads TGCAGTGCTAGTTGGCAGTTTAACTATGGCTACACCTTC. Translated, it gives CSASWQFNYGYTF.